This TCR beta chain derives from a study of T cells expressing NK-cell markers. Overall study context: Sequencing of TCR beta repertoires drew on sorted CD3+CD56+NKG2C+, CD3+CD56+NKG2C- and CD3+CD56-NKG2C+ T cells. There were seven HCMV-seropositive donors and one seronegative donor among the eight sequenced.

Whole-study findings and limits: The study did not resolve the HCMV specificity of expanded NKG2C+ T cell clones.

The CDR3 covers 16 residues. The germline V gene encodes CDR1 KGHSH and CDR2 LQKENI. As regards this clonotype: Its antigen is not identified.

A 5'RACE template switching approach incorporating UMIs was used to make TCR beta cDNA. Following a re-call of the 5' RACE reads, TCRdb has one entry per CDR3 protein and lacks DNA. Recorded here are about 380,000 distinct CDR3 sequences; the top ten clones represent 5.2%. Source material: blood T cells: a sorted CD56 or NKG2C T cell subset, CD4+ or CD8+ T cells, or bulk PBMC T cells (not recorded which). V usage is TRBV18 and J usage is TRBJ2-3; without DNA, the TCRdb call of TRBD1 cannot be checked. The TCR was taken from a man aged 18 to 69 in good health. CDR3 sequence: CASSPQRQGSTDTQYF.